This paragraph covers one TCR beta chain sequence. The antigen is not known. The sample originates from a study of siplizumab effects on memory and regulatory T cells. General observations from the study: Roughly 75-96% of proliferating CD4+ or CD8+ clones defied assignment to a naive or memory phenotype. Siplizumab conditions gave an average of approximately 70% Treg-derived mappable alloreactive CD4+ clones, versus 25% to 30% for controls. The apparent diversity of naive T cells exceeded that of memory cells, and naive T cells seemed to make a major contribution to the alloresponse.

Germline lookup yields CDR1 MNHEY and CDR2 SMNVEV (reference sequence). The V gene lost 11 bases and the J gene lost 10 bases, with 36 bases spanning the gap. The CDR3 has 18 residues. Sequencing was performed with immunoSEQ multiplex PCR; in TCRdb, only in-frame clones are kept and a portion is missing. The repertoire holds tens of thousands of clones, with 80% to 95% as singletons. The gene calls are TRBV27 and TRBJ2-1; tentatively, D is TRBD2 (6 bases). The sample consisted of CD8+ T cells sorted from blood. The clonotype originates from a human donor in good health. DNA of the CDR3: TGTGCCTGCGCCCTCTCTGGGGGGAGGAGAACCTTCCTTAGGGAGCAGTTCTTC. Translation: CACALSGGRRTFLREQFF.